This T cell receptor beta chain appears in the sequencing data of a study of cytomegalovirus exposure and HLA in healthy donors. Overall study results and limits: Later examination showed HLA-associated TCR beta chains had greater clonal expansion than equally common others. It was reported that the classifier diagnosed cytomegalovirus status with high specificity and sensitivity in both the original and validation cohorts.

Researchers ran the PCR with 60 Vbeta and 13 Jbeta primers. Original processing methods: Some 80 million unique TCR beta chains, roughly 10 million shared, were counted in a later analysis. Clones were read by immunoSEQ multiplex PCR, and TCRdb kept only the in-frame ones, dropping some. V and J calls and clone size come straight from that table; D and trimming were deduced from the DNA. The table includes 110,000 or so clones, 73% detected once. On this clone itself: Its antigen is as yet unknown.

The CDR3 contains 20 residues. V was clipped by 4 bases and J by 2 bases; unmatched bases: 16. In germline, CDR1 is MGHRA, CDR2 YSYEKL. The gene calls are TRBV4-1 and TRBJ1-3, with 11 bases aligning to TRBD1. The source is a man between 40 and 49 years old in good health and CMV-seronegative. Sequenced input: PBMCs. Here the CDR3 DNA reads TGCGCCAGCAGCCGGGGGGCTTACCGTCGGGACAGGGGGACTGGAAACACCATATATTTT. Protein product: CASSRGAYRRDRGTGNTIYF.